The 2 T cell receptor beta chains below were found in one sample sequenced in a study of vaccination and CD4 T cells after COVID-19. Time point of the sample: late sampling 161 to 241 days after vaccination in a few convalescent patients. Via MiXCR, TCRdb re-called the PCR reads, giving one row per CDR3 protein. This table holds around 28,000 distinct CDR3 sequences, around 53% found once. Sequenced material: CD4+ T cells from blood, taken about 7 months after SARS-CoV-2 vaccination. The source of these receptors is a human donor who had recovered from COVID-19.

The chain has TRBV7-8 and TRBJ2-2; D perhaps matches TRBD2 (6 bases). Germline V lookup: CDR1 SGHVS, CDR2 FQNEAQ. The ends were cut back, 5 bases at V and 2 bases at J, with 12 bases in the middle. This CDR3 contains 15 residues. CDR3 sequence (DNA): TGTGCCAGCAGCCGTAGCGGAGCTAACACCGGGGAGCTGTTTTTT. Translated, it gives CASSRSGANTGELFF.

The CDR3 DNA is TGTGCCAGCAGCACAGACACTAGCGGGAACCAAGAGACCCAGTACTTC. This gives the protein CASSTDTSGNQETQYF. This rearrangement joins TRBV2 to TRBJ2-5; 10 bases line up with TRBD2. CDR3 size: 16 residues. Per the germline V gene, CDR1 is SNHLY and CDR2 is FYNNEI. Trimming cost V 6 bases and J 0 bases; bases outside gene matches: 7.